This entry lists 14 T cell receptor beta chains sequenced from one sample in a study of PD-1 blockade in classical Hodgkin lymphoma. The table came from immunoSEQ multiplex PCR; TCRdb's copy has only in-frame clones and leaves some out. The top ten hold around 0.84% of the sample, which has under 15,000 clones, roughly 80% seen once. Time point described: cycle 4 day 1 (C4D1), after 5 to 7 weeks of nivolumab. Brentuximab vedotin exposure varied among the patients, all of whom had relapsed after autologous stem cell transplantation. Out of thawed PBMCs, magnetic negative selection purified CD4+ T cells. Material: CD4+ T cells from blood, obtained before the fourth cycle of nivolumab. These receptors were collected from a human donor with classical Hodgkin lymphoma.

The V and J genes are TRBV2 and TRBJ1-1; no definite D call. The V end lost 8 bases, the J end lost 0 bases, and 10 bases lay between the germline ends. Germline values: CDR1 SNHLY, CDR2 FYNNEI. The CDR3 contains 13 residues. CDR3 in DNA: TGTGCCAGCGAAGCGGACTTGAACACTGAAGCTTTCTTT. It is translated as CASEADLNTEAFF. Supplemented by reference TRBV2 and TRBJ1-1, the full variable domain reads EPEVTQTPSHQVTQMGQEVILRCVPISNHLYFYWYRQILGQKVEFLVSFYNNEISEKSEIFDDQFSVERPDGSNFTLKIRSTKLEDSAMYFCASEADLNTEAFFGQGTRLTVV.

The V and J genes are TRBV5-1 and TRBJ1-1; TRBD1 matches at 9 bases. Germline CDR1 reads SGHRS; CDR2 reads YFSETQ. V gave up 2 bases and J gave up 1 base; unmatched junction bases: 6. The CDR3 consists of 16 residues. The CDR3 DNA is TGCGCCAGCAGCTTTGGACAGGGGTTGAGGAACACTGAAGCTTTCTTT. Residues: CASSFGQGLRNTEAFF.

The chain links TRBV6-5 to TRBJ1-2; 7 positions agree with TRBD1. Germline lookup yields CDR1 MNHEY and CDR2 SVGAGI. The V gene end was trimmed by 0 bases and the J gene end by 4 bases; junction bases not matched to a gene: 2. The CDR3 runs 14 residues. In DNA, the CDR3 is TGTGCCAGCAGTTACTCCGGGACAGCCTATGGCTACACCTTC. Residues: CASSYSGTAYGYTF.

The CDR3 is CASSHSGPDTQYF. The CDR3 DNA reads TGCGCCAGCAGCCACTCGGGGCCAGATACGCAGTATTTT. The genes are TRBV5-1 and TRBJ2-3, with D tentatively TRBD1 or TRBD2 (5 bases each). From germline, CDR1 is SGHRS and CDR2 YFSETQ. The CDR3 contains 13 residues. Deletions cut 4 bases from V and 4 bases from J, with 10 bases between.

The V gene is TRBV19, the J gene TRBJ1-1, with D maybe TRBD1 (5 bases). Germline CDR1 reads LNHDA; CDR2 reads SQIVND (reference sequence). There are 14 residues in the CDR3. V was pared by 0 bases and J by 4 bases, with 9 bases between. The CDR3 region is CASSIERQSTEAFF. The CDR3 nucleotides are TGTGCCAGTAGTATAGAGAGACAGAGCACTGAAGCTTTCTTT.

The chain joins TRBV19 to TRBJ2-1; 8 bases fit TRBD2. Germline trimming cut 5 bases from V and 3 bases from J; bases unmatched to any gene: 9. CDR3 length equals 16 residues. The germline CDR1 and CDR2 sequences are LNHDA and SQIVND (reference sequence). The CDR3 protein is CASSSSGGLFYNEQFF. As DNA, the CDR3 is TGTGCCAGTAGTTCAAGCGGGGGACTATTCTACAATGAGCAGTTCTTC.

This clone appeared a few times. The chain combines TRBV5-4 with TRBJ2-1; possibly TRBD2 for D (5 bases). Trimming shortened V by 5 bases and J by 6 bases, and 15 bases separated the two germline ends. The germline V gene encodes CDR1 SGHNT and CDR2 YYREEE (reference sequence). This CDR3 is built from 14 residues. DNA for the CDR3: TGTGCCAGCAGTAATCCCACTAGTATCAATGAGCAGTTCTTC. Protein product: CASSNPTSINEQFF.

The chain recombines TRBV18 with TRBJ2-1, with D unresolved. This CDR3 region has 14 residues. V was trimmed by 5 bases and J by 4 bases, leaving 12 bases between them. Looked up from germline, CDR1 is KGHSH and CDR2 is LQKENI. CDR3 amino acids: CASSASLEYNEQFF. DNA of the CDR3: TGTGCCAGCTCAGCTTCTCTAGAGTACAATGAGCAGTTCTTC.

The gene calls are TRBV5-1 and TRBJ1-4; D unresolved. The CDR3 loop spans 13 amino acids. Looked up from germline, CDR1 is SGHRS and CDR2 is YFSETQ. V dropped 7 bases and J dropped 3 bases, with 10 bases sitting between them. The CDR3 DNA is TGCGCCAGCCAACTAAACCCTAATGAAAAACTGTTTTTT. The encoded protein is CASQLNPNEKLFF.

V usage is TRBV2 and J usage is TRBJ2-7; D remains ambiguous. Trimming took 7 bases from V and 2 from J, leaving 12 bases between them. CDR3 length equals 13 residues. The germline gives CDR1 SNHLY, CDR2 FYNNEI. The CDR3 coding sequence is TGTGCCAGCACCCGACCCCAAGCCTACGAGCAGTACTTC. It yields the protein CASTRPQAYEQYF.

The CDR3 loop is CASRKDTSYEQYF. The CDR3 DNA follows: TGTGCCAGCAGGAAGGACACTAGCTACGAGCAGTACTTC. The chain has TRBV27 and TRBJ2-7; D possibly matches TRBD1 or TRBD2 (5 bases each). Trimming took 6 bases from V and 3 from J, leaving 12 bases between them. Germline-derived CDR1 and CDR2 are MNHEY and SMNVEV (reference sequence). The CDR3 extends over 13 amino acids.

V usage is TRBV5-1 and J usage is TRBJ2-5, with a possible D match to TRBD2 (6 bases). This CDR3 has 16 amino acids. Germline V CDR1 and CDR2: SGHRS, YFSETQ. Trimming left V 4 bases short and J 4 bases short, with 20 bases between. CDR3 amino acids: CASSRGTSRSTETQYF. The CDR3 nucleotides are TGCGCCAGCAGCCGGGGGACTTCCCGATCAACAGAGACCCAGTACTTC.

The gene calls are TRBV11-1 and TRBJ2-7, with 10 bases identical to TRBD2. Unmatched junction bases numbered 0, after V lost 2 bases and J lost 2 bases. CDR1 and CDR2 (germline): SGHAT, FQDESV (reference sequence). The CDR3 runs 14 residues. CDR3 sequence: CASSLLAGAYEQYF. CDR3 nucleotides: TGTGCCAGCAGCTTACTAGCGGGAGCCTACGAGCAGTACTTC.

CDR3 in DNA: TGCGCCAGCAGCTTGGCCGTTGGACGGAACACTGAAGCTTTCTTT. This translates into CASSLAVGRNTEAFF. The chain has TRBV5-1 and TRBJ1-1; D remains unclear. The V end lost 0 bases, the J end lost 1 base, and 10 bases lay between the germline ends. The CDR3 totals 15 residues. CDR1 and CDR2 (germline): SGHRS, YFSETQ.